This TCR beta chain was observed in a study of cytomegalovirus exposure and HLA in healthy donors (dated by TCRdb to about 2017). As for the study more broadly: According to an earlier analysis of around 600 of the donors, some 180 million T cells yielded 120 million or so unique TCR beta sequences and around 280 Gb of sequence data. Along with the approximately 670-subject first cohort, a separate validation cohort of over 90 different subjects was used. Among the approximately 400 genotyped donors, around 81% belonged to the genetic ancestry cluster associated with self-reported Caucasian donors. Among about 400 genotyped donors of the cohort, an average of around 240,000 unique TCR beta nucleotide sequences was sequenced per donor, of which about 19% were non-productive. In an earlier analysis of 550 to 700 of the donors, high-throughput TCR beta sequencing was used to judge whether each TCR beta V gene segment behaved as functional or pseudogenic. The study aimed to test whether cataloging public T cell receptors could reveal signatures of past pathogen exposure. All discovery cohort repertoires had been generated using a single sequencing platform. Rather than using new phenotypic data, the later analysis identified candidate immune exposures from TCR beta sequences and from how often those sequences occurred across donors. Donor age, sex, ethnicity and CMV serostatus were compiled together with the repertoire data. A later analysis re-examined previously published TCR beta repertoires from roughly 650 donors and added high-resolution HLA genotyping to investigate patterns of TCR occurrence. A later genetic analysis took genome-wide SNP genotypes for 398 of the 666 donors and used that subset as a discovery cohort. Both class I and class II loci were covered by HLA typing, at four-digit resolution. The number of donors typed differed by locus, with about 629-630 for A, B, C, DRB1 and DQB1, 522 for DQA1, approximately 570 for DPA1, and under 490 for DPB1. An early release covering about 600 HLA-typed donors comprised 300 to 350 gigabases of sequencing data and tens of millions of unique TCR sequences. Five DR-DQ haplotypes were treated as single units for association and clustering because of strong linkage in the cohort. The study used immunosequencing to profile the T cell repertoires of some 600 subjects and linked those repertoires to cytomegalovirus serostatus. To predict cytomegalovirus infection status, the study brought together high-throughput TCR immunosequencing, statistical association of individual TCRs with disease status, and machine learning. Study-wide findings and limitations: Cytomegalovirus status was reported to be diagnosed by the classifier with high specificity and sensitivity in both the original and validation cohorts. In a later genetic analysis, a missense DCLRE1C variant was associated with V-gene and J-gene trimming of TCR beta chains, and the association was replicated in an independent cohort. In vitro tests confirmed that a few of the cytomegalovirus-associated TCR beta chains recognize cytomegalovirus antigens. A further reported finding was that TCR beta sequences accurately predicted the HLA-A and HLA-B alleles for most subjects in the first cohort. According to the authors, the approach could potentially be generalized to other disease states and immunological phenotypes. In a later analysis, several top co-occurrence clusters were reported to appear linked to parvovirus B19, influenza, CMV and Epstein-Barr virus. In a later analysis, 15,000 to 20,000 TCR beta sequences were associated with specific HLA alleles at a false discovery rate of 0.05. Roughly uniform sequencing depth across donors was assumed in presence/absence analyses, although this assumption may not hold. The sequencing pipeline was judged likely to have produced a cluster of highly shared sequence variants as a technical artifact. Seventeen rarely observed V segments, including chromosome 9 orphons, were excluded from the earlier analysis of about 600 of the donors because counts were too low. Compared with equally common non-associated chains, HLA-associated TCR beta chains in a later analysis were more clonally expanded and had lower generation probabilities. HLA typing was unavailable for some donors at each locus, so association tests used only the typed subset. In an earlier analysis of about 540 of the donors, most TCR beta V segments were observed in productive rearrangements about 90% or about 30% of the time, broadly matching IMGT annotations. A total of fewer than 200 TCR beta chains were listed by the study as associated with cytomegalovirus. Because the 87-base-pair reads could not distinguish some IMGT-functional V segments, including TRBV6-2 and TRBV6-3, those segments were excluded. In a later analysis, most CMV-associated TCR beta chains were found to appear HLA-restricted, with HLA associations seemingly driven largely by CMV exposure. This cohort had only TCR beta chains sequenced, and the lack of alpha or paired-chain data limited which features could be detected. Correlated functional status among segregating V segments might reflect linkage disequilibrium, but an unknown experimental factor could not be ruled out. CMV serostatus was the only immune exposure information available for the cohort. Assigning TCR associations to individual alleles was difficult when HLA alleles, especially DR and DQ, strongly co-occurred. A later analysis found that TCR association rates varied across HLA loci, with DRB1 alleles showing the most associated TCRs and HLA-C alleles the fewest. According to a later genetic analysis, donors in an Asian-associated ancestry cluster had fewer N-insertions in productive TCRs than the approximately 650-donor mean. Across donors, most TCR sequences were observed very rarely, whereas some public TCRs were present in many individuals.

Of note for this clone: This receptor's antigen is unknown. Per-nucleotide qualities are absent, and no much larger clonotype sits a single base away.

The library was made by the immunoSEQ multiplex PCR assay. For the multiplex PCR, a mixture combining 60 forward primers for TCR Vbeta segments and 13 reverse primers for TCR Jbeta segments was used. The CDR3 region of rearranged TCR beta genes was amplified from genomic DNA with a multiplex PCR assay. Amplified TCR beta libraries were sequenced as 87-base-pair reads on the Illumina HiSeq System. Per the authors' processing: Across the 670 or so repertoires, a later analysis counted roughly 77 million unique TCR beta chains, roughly 11 million of which were shared by at least two donors. To remove PCR and sequencing errors, raw reads were error-corrected and collapsed into unique sequences using a nearest-neighbor algorithm that merged closely related sequences. To assign V, D and J gene segments, CDR3 sequences were aligned to IMGT reference sequences. Each retained sequence needed at least a six-nucleotide match to both a V gene segment and a J gene segment. Rearrangements were classified as productive when the CDR3 lacked stop codons and remained in frame with V and J, and all other rearrangements were classified as non-productive. Following IMGT convention, CDR3 was defined as the stretch from the second conserved V-encoded cysteine up to the conserved J-encoded phenylalanine. The earlier analysis of 587 of the donors excluded sequences that lacked an unambiguous match to a single V gene segment. An earlier analysis of fewer than 650 of the donors classified V segments as functional when productive rearrangements were above 56.7% and as segregating when the standard deviation between donors was above 5%. A statistical classification framework was built for diagnosing cytomegalovirus status from the catalog of TCR beta chain sequences. V and J gene assignment, in a later analysis, came from comparing TCR nucleotide sequences with IMGT/GENE-DB human TR gene sequences. A later analysis assigned CDR3 sequences and most-parsimonious VDJ recombination scenarios with the TCRdist pipeline. In a later analysis, each TCR beta chain was defined by its CDR3 amino acid sequence together with its V-gene family, and reads lacking a unique V-gene family were excluded. In a later analysis, around 600 highly shared, low-generation-probability nucleotide sequences were removed to address suspected cross-contamination and a sequencing artifact. For each public chain, a later analysis derived a clonal expansion index from normalized ranks of inferred template counts within each repertoire. In a later analysis, generation probabilities were computed with a VDJ recombination model fitted to out-of-frame rearrangements, and the resulting probabilities were checked against IGoR. In a later analysis, TCR-TCR, TCR-HLA and TCR-CMV co-occurrence was scored with hypergeometric tests, and a repertoire-size bias correction was applied to TCR pairs. To estimate false discovery rates, a later analysis permuted the HLA or CMV assignments 20 times. In a later analysis, co-occurring TCRs were grouped with DBSCAN, and TCRdist sequence similarity was added when clustering was performed within HLA-allele-positive subsets. For co-occurrence clustering, repertoires with fewer than 30,000 or more than 120,000 public chains were excluded, along with 5 or 6 repertoires with anomalous nucleotide sharing. TCRdb holds this immuneACCESS table with in-frame rearrangements only. Some clones are missing; in checked studies, unresolved V genes explain under half, and the rest has no known cause. That table is the source of V, J and clone size, and D and trimming were worked out from the DNA. The sample table lists some 150,000 clones, more than 80% of them with a count of one. Of the sample, roughly 7.6% is held by the ten largest clones.

The CDR3 runs 15 residues from the cysteine to the phenylalanine. The read is trimmed to its CDR3 DNA, 45 bases read in frame from base 1. V lost 3 bases and J lost 5 bases, and the count of bases not matched to a germline gene is 5. CDR1 and CDR2, per the germline V gene, are SGHVS and FNYEAQ. The cohort comprised fewer than 750 healthy bone marrow donors. All cohort members were sampled while nominally healthy, although unrecorded immune exposures were likely present. The donor was CMV seropositive and was included in the group of 250 to 350 seropositive cohort members. Each donor provided a peripheral blood sample, and peripheral blood mononuclear cells were used for TCR beta sequencing. Genomic DNA extraction from the blood cell samples was performed with the Qiagen DNeasy Blood Extraction Kit.

Source material: PBMCs. This TCR derives from a woman aged 30 to 39 in good health and CMV-seropositive. The chain is made from TRBV7-6 and TRBJ2-1; 9 central bases correspond to TRBD1. The CDR3 reads as follows: CASSFRTGENNEQFF. The DNA reads as follows: TGTGCCAGCAGCTTCCGGACAGGGGAAAACAATGAGCAGTTCTTC. Where the CDR3 stops, the reference TRBV7-6 and TRBJ2-1 genes take over; the full variable domain is GAGVSQSPRYKVTKRGQDVALRCDPISGHVSLYWYRQALGQGPEFLTYFNYEAQQDKSGLPNDRFSAERPEGSISTLTIQRTEQRDSAMYRCASSFRTGENNEQFFGPGTRLTVL.